The 15 T cell receptor beta chains below all came from one sample that was sequenced in a study of beta chain features in type 1 diabetes. cDNA synthesis used the whole RNA isolate, giving expressed TCRB sequences. Profiling relied on immunoSEQ multiplex PCR, and the TCRdb table lists in-frame clones only, not all of them. Of around 450,000 clones detected, 10% to 12% appear once; the ten largest clones hold about 0.045%. Sequenced input: naive CD4+ T cells from blood. The receptors stem from a woman younger than 35 in good health.

The chain couples TRBV7-2 to TRBJ1-2; D is undetermined. The CDR3 is made up of 14 amino acids. The germline gives CDR1 SGHTA, CDR2 FQGNSA. V lost 5 bases, J lost 1 base, and 11 bases lay in between. The CDR3 nucleotides read TGTGCCAGCAGCCAAGACGGGTTTAACTATGGCTACACCTTC. It specifies CASSQDGFNYGYTF.

V usage is TRBV30 and J usage is TRBJ1-4; D gene unclear. Trimming cost V 5 bases and J 8 bases, with 9 bases left between them. The CDR3 contains 11 residues. Germline V lookup: CDR1 GTSNPN, CDR2 SVGIG (reference sequence). The CDR3 spells CAWSPGEKLFF. The CDR3 DNA sequence: TGTGCCTGGTCCCCGGGGGAAAAACTGTTTTTT.

J is TRBJ2-7 and V is TRBV7-9, with 8 bases identical to TRBD1. CDR3 size: 13 residues. V lost 2 bases to trimming and J lost 7 bases; unmatched junction nucleotides: 4. Germline lookup yields CDR1 SEHNR and CDR2 FQNEAQ (reference sequence). The CDR3 DNA sequence: TGTGCCAGCAGCTTACAGGGGGCCCAAGAGCAGTACGTC. This translates into CASSLQGAQEQYV.

This clone occurred a few times. The rearrangement uses TRBV14 and TRBJ2-6; D is perhaps TRBD1 (6 bases). Between the trimmed V and J ends, which lost 4 bases and 4 bases, there was a span of 14 bases. CDR1 is SGHDN, CDR2 FVKESK, per germline. This CDR3 is built from 16 residues. CDR3 sequence: CASSPPTGSGANVLTF. CDR3 DNA sequence: TGTGCCAGCAGCCCGCCCACAGGGTCCGGGGCCAACGTCCTGACTTTC.

This clone has a handful of counts. The CDR3 sequence is CASSFEGTDTQYF. The CDR3 coding sequence is TGTGCCAGCAGCTTTGAGGGCACAGATACGCAGTATTTT. This sequence joins TRBV7-9 and TRBJ2-3; no clear D gene. The germline V gene encodes CDR1 SEHNR and CDR2 FQNEAQ (reference sequence). The ends were cut back, 3 bases at V and 1 base at J, with 5 bases in the middle. The CDR3 is 13 residues long.

This clone has more than one count but fewer than ten. The rearrangement links TRBV4-2 to TRBJ2-7; D may be TRBD1 (8 bases). Trimming pared 0 bases from V and 3 bases from J, leaving 15 bases between. Looked up from germline, CDR1 is LGHNA and CDR2 is YNFKEQ. The CDR3 contains 16 residues. CDR3 coding DNA: TGTGCCAGCAGCCAAGATCGAAACAGGGGGGGCTACGAGCAGTACTTC. It codes for CASSQDRNRGGYEQYF.

The V call is TRBV5-4, the J call TRBJ2-5; D assignment may be TRBD1 or TRBD2 (5 bases each). The CDR3 consists of 14 residues. CDR1 SGHNT and CDR2 YYREEE come from the germline V gene (reference sequence). V lost 4 bases and J 9 bases, leaving 19 bases between the germline ends. CDR3 DNA: TGTGCCAGCAGCCTAGGTGGGGACCTGGGGTCCCAGTACTTC. As protein: CASSLGGDLGSQYF.

A few counts support this clone. The V and J genes are TRBV7-9 and TRBJ2-5, with TRBD2 matching over 12 bases. The germline V gene has CDR1 SEHNR and CDR2 FQNEAQ (reference sequence). The V and J ends lost 4 bases and 7 bases, in that order; junction bases with no gene match: 7. The CDR3 runs to 15 residues. CDR3 bases: TGTGCCAGCAGCTCAGGACTAGCGGGGCTAGGGACCCAGTACTTC. Its translation: CASSSGLAGLGTQYF.

This clone turned up a few times. The chain combines TRBV7-2 with TRBJ2-2, with D unresolved. Trimming left V 5 bases short and J 6 bases short, with 13 bases between. Germline V gives CDR1 SGHTA, CDR2 FQGNSA. The CDR3 extends over 14 amino acids. CDR3 in amino acids: CASSPRPGPGELFF. As DNA, the CDR3 is TGTGCCAGCAGCCCCCGCCCCGGACCCGGGGAGCTGTTTTTT.

This chain links TRBV11-1 with TRBJ2-7; 9 positions match TRBD1. Germline trimming cut 1 base from V and 2 bases from J; bases unmatched to any gene: 3. The CDR3 sequence is 15 residues long. Germline V gene sequence: CDR1 SGHAT, CDR2 FQDESV (reference sequence). The CDR3 region has the DNA TGTGCCAGCAGCTTAGAACAGGGGGCGGCCTACGAGCAGTACGTC. Translation gives CASSLEQGAAYEQYV.

This clone has more than one count but fewer than ten. The J gene is TRBJ2-1, the V gene TRBV11-1; D unclear. The CDR3 consists of 12 residues. V was cut by 1 base and J by 7 bases, with 5 bases left in between. Per germline, CDR1 SGHAT and CDR2 FQDESV (reference sequence). The CDR3 region has the DNA TGTGCCAGCAGCTTAGGTCGGAATGAGCAGTTCTTC. This encodes CASSLGRNEQFF.

The CDR3 here is CASQQGRSYNEQFF. CDR3 nucleotides: TGTGCCAGTCAACAGGGGAGGTCCTACAATGAGCAGTTCTTC. The J gene is TRBJ2-1, the V gene TRBV2; D is possibly TRBD1 (7 bases). The ends were cut back, 9 bases at V and 1 base at J, with 13 bases in the middle. CDR1 is SNHLY, CDR2 FYNNEI, per germline. CDR3 length: 14 amino acids.

A few counts support this clone. The chain carries TRBV4-2 and TRBJ2-2; 9 bases line up with TRBD1. CDR1 and CDR2 from the germline V gene are LGHNA and YNFKEQ. This CDR3 comprises 16 residues. The trim removed 4 bases at V and 5 bases at J, leaving 8 bases unmatched. This CDR3 is CASSRDRDRDTGELFF. For the CDR3, the DNA is TGTGCCAGCAGCCGCGACCGGGACAGGGATACCGGGGAGCTGTTTTTT.

This rearrangement joins TRBV2 to TRBJ2-5; 9 positions agree with TRBD1. Germline CDR1 and CDR2: SNHLY and FYNNEI. The CDR3 loop spans 15 amino acids. V shed 4 bases, J shed 5 bases, and the junction held 8 bases outside the gene matches. The CDR3 is CASSVETGGWETQYF. DNA of the CDR3: TGTGCCAGCAGTGTTGAAACAGGGGGCTGGGAGACCCAGTACTTC. Full variable domain (remainder filled in from reference TRBV2 and TRBJ2-5): EPEVTQTPSHQVTQMGQEVILRCVPISNHLYFYWYRQILGQKVEFLVSFYNNEISEKSEIFDDQFSVERPDGSNFTLKIRSTKLEDSAMYFCASSVETGGWETQYFGPGTRLLVL.

The chain combines TRBV11-2 with TRBJ2-3; 13 bases align to TRBD2. The junction had 6 bases not matched to a gene; V was cut back by 2 bases and J by 1 base. This CDR3 is 18 amino acids long. CDR1 is SGHAT, CDR2 FQNNGV, per germline. In nucleotides, the CDR3 is TGTGCCAGCAGCTTACACCGACTAGCGGGGGGAGGCACAGATACGCAGTATTTT. Residues: CASSLHRLAGGGTDTQYF.